The 3 T cell receptor beta chains reported below all come from one sample, sequenced in a study of Ad26.COV2.S vaccination and SARS-CoV-2 variants. Treatment of the sample: 15 to 20 received Ad26.COV2.S at low or high dose, single or two shots; about five received placebo; per-sample allocation not given. Specimen acquisition occurred on day 63 following the initial vaccine or placebo injection. Libraries were prepared by immunoSEQ multiplex PCR; TCRdb keeps only in-frame clonotypes and omits some of them. The sample records about 430,000 clones, around 90% being singletons. This specimen consisted of peripheral blood, obtained in a trial of Ad26.COV2.S vaccine versus placebo. All receptors derive from a person aged 18-60 years who received the Ad26.COV2.S COVID-19 vaccine or a placebo.

This chain connects TRBV9 to TRBJ2-2, with TRBD2 identical over 8 bases. The CDR3 runs to 16 residues. The trim removed 0 bases at V and 4 bases at J, leaving 5 bases unmatched. CDR1 SGDLS and CDR2 YYNGEE come from the germline V gene. The CDR3 DNA reads as TGTGCCAGCAGCGTAGCTACGGGGGGGCTCACCGGGGAGCTGTTTTTT. Amino acid sequence: CASSVATGGLTGELFF.

The gene calls are TRBV18 and TRBJ2-5, with TRBD1 matching over 9 bases. Germline loops: CDR1 KGHSH, CDR2 LQKENI. J gave up 6 bases and V 2 bases, and 10 bases lay outside the gene matches. The CDR3 is made up of 16 amino acids. DNA for the CDR3: TGTGCCAGCTCACCAGTTTCAGGACAGGGGCGTCAGACCCAGTACTTC. Protein: CASSPVSGQGRQTQYF.

This clone was counted once. V usage is TRBV12-5 and J usage is TRBJ2-2; D is unclear. V lost 1 base, J lost 1 base, and 4 bases lay in between. Germline-derived CDR1 and CDR2 are LGHNT and FRNRAP. This CDR3 region has 14 residues. CDR3 DNA: TGTGCTAGTGGTTTGGGACAGAACACCGGGGAGCTGTTTTTT. Its translation is CASGLGQNTGELFF.